This T cell receptor beta chain emerged from a study of T cell responses to AZD1222 COVID-19 vaccine. General study findings and limits: The donor cohort was predominantly white British with a female majority, and clonal diversity may have been underestimated.

This clone was seen just once. Antigen unknown. The V and J ends lost 5 bases and 10 bases respectively, with 10 bases between them. CDR1 SGHKS and CDR2 YYEKEE come from the germline V gene (reference sequence). This CDR3 is built from 12 residues. Here immunoSEQ multiplex PCR was the method, and the copy in TCRdb shows in-frame clones only, minus some. The sample includes under 80,000 clones, 70% to 90% of them seen just once. The chain joins TRBV5-5 to TRBJ1-6, with D perhaps matching TRBD1 (5 bases). This sequence originates from an adult who received the AZD1222 COVID-19 vaccine. The sample was peripheral blood, taken 28 days after the second AZD1222 dose. CDR3 DNA: TGTGCCAGCAGTAGCAGGGAATCACCCCTCCACTTT. This encodes CASSSRESPLHF. Based on the CDR3 plus reference TRBV5-5 and TRBJ1-6, the full variable domain is DAGVTQSPTHLIKTRGQQVTLRCSPISGHKSVSWYQQVLGQGPQFIFQYYEKEERGRGNFPDRFSARQFPNYSSELNVNALLLGDSALYLCASSSRESPLHFGNGTRLTVT.